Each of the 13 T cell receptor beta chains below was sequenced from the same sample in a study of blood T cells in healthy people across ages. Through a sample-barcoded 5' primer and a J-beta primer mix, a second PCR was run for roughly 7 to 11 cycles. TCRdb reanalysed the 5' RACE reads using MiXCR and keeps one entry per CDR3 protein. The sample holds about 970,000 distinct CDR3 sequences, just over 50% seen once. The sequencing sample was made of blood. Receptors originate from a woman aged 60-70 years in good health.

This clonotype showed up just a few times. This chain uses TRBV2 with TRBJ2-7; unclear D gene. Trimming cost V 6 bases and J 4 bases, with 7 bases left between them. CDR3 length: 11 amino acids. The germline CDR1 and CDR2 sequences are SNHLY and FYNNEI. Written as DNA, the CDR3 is TGTGCCAGCAGGGGCGAGTACGAGCAGTACTTC. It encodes CASRGEYEQYF.

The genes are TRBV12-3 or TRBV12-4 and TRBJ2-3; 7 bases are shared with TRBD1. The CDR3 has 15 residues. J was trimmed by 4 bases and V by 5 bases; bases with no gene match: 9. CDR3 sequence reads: CASSPRRGGSDTQYF. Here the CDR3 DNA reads TGTGCCAGCAGTCCCCGTAGAGGGGGCTCAGATACGCAGTATTTT.

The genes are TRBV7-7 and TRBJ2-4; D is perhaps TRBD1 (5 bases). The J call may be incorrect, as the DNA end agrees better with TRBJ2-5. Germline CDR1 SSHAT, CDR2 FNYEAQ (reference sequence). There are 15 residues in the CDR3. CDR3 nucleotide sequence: TGTGCCAGCAGCTTACACGGAAAGGGGCAAGAGACCCAGTACTTC. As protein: CASSLHGKGQETQYF.

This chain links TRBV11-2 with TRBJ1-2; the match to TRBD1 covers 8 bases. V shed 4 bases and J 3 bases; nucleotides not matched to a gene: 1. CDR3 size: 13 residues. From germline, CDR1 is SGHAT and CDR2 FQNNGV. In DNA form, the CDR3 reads TGTGCCAGCAGCTGGGACAGGCACTATGGCTACACCTTC. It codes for CASSWDRHYGYTF.

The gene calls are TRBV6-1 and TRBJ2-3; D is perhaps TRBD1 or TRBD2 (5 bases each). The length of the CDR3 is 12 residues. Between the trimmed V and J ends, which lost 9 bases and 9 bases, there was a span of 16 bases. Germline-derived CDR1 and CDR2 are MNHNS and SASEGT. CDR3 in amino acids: CASIRDAGTQYF. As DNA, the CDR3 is TGTGCCAGTATACGGGACGCAGGCACGCAGTATTTT.

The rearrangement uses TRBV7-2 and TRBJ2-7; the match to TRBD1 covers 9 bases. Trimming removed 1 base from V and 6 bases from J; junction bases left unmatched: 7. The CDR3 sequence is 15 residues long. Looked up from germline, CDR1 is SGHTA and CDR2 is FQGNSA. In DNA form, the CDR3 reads TGTGCCAGCAGCTTAGAGGGACAGGGTGGTTCCGAGCAGTACTTC. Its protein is CASSLEGQGGSEQYF.

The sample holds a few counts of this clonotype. The chain's CDR3 is CASRGGQAKNIQYF. For the CDR3, the DNA is TGTGCCAGCAGGGGGGGACAAGCCAAAAACATTCAGTACTTC. V gene TRBV2 combines with J gene TRBJ2-4; the D call may be TRBD1 or TRBD2 (6 bases each). The germline V and J ends were trimmed by 6 bases and 0 bases, with 9 bases remaining between them. CDR1 and CDR2 from the germline V gene are SNHLY and FYNNEI. The CDR3 is 14 amino acids.

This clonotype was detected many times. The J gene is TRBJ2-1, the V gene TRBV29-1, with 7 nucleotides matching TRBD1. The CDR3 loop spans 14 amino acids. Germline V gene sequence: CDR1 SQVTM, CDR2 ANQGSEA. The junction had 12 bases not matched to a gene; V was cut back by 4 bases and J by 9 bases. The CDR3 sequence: CSVVGQLDRGEQFF. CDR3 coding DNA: TGCAGCGTTGTGGGACAGCTGGACCGGGGTGAGCAGTTCTTC.

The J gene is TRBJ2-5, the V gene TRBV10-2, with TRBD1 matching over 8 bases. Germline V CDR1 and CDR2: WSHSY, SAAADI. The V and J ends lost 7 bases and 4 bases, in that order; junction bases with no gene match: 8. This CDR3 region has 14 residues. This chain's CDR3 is CASTGRGRGETQYF. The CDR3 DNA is TGCGCCAGCACTGGCAGGGGGCGGGGAGAGACCCAGTACTTC.

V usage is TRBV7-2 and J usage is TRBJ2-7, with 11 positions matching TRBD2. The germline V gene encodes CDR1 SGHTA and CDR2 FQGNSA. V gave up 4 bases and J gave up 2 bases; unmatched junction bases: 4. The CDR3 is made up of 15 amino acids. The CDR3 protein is CASSYQTSGAYEQYF. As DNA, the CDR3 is TGTGCCAGCAGCTACCAGACTAGCGGGGCCTACGAGCAGTACTTC.

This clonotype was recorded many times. The CDR3: CSVGQGITDTQYF. The CDR3 DNA sequence: TGCAGCGTCGGACAGGGCATCACAGATACGCAGTATTTT. V gene TRBV29-1 combines with J gene TRBJ2-3; 8 bases align to TRBD1. The V and J ends lost 6 bases and 2 bases, in that order; junction bases with no gene match: 4. Germline CDR1 reads SQVTM; CDR2 reads ANQGSEA. This CDR3 has 13 amino acids.

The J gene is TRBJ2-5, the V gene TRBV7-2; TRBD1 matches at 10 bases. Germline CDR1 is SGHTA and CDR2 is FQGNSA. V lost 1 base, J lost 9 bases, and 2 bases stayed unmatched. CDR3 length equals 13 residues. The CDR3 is CASSLGTGGAQYF. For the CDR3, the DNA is TGTGCCAGCAGCTTAGGGACAGGGGGGGCCCAGTACTTC.

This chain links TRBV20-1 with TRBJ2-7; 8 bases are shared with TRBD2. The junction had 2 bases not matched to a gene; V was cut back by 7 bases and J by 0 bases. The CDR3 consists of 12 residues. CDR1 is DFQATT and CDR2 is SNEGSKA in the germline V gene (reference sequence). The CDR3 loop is CSGLAHSYEQYF. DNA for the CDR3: TGCAGTGGACTAGCGCACTCCTACGAGCAGTACTTC.